A single T cell receptor (beta chain) is shown here with its context. Its antigen is unidentified. The source of the sample is a study of radiation and T cells in renal cell carcinoma. General observations from the study: In blood, top tumor clones expanded by 2 weeks, shrinking by 4. No pretreatment tumor biopsies were available for baseline clonotypes.

Trimming shortened V by 0 bases and J by 0 bases, and 8 bases separated the two germline ends. CDR3 length: 15 residues. Germline CDR1 reads LNHDA; CDR2 reads SQIVND (reference sequence). Some clones are missing from TCRdb's copy, which holds only in-frame ones; the method was immunoSEQ multiplex PCR. The sample lists around 130,000 clones, around 89% occurring once. Stated time point: blood 2 weeks post-SBRT. Described treatment: 15 Gy SBRT to primary tumor, nephrectomy 4 weeks later. After SBRT, blood was collected at 2 and 4 weeks, plus baseline. The patient's renal cell carcinoma had clear cell pathology.

The receptor comes from a woman aged 70-85 years with renal cell carcinoma. The sequencing here drew on blood, taken from a patient whose treatment included radiotherapy and nephrectomy. The gene calls are TRBV19 and TRBJ1-1, with D possibly TRBD1 on 5 matching bases. DNA for the CDR3: TGTGCCAGTAGTATAGATCGACAGATGAACACTGAAGCTTTCTTT. It encodes CASSIDRQMNTEAFF.